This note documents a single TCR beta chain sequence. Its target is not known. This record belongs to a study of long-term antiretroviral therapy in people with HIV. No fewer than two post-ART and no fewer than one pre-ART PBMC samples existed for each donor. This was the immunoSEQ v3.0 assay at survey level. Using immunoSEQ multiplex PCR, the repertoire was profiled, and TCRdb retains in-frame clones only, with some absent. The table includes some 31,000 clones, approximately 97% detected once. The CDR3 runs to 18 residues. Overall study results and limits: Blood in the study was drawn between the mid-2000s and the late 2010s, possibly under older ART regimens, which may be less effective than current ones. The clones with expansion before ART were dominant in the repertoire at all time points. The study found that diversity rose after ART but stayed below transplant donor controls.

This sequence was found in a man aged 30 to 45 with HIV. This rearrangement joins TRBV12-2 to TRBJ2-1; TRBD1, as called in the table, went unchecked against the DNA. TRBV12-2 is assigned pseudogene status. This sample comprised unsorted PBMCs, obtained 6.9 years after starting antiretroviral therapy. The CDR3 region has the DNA TGTGCAAGTCGCTTAGAGGAGGAGGGGGACAGGGAAAGCTGTGAGCAGTTCTTC. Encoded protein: CASRLEEEGDRESCEQFF.